The 19 T cell receptor beta chains below come from one sample, sequenced in a study of blood T cell repertoires in COVID-19. Some clones are missing from TCRdb's copy, which holds only in-frame ones; the method was immunoSEQ multiplex PCR. The table has 150,000 to 200,000 clones, roughly 80% seen once. The specimen sequenced was peripheral blood. All receptors derive from a man aged 55 to 70 with acute or convalescent COVID-19.

The sample holds one count of this clone. The chain has TRBV10-1 and TRBJ2-7, with 8 bases lining up with TRBD1. The junction had 4 bases not matched to a gene; V was cut back by 8 bases and J by 7 bases. Germline-derived CDR1 and CDR2 are WNHNN and SYGVQD (reference sequence). The CDR3 has 11 residues. The CDR3 DNA reads TGCGCCAGCGGACAGGGCGAAGAGCAGTACTTC. Amino acids: CASGQGEEQYF.

The rearrangement joins TRBV6-2 or TRBV6-3 to TRBJ1-2, with a weak D call TRBD1 (5 bases). V was pared by 5 bases and J by 6 bases, with 16 bases between. CDR3 length: 14 residues. Germline CDR1 reads MNHEY; CDR2 reads SVGEGT. CDR3 residues: CASSTNTGLDGYTF. CDR3 nucleotide sequence: TGTGCCAGCAGTACCAATACAGGATTGGATGGCTACACCTTC.

The chain is built from TRBV13 and TRBJ2-7; tentative D call: TRBD1 (6 bases). The ends were cut back, 0 bases at V and 0 bases at J, with 9 bases in the middle. This CDR3 is built from 15 residues. Germline-derived CDR1 and CDR2 are PRHDT and FYEKMQ (reference sequence). The CDR3 sequence is CASSLGQGYSYEQYF. The CDR3 DNA reads TGTGCCAGCAGCTTAGGACAGGGCTACTCCTACGAGCAGTACTTC.

The chain recombines TRBV29-1 with TRBJ1-2; a weak D match, TRBD1 (6 bases). The V gene lost 6 bases and the J gene lost 1 base, with 15 bases spanning the gap. Germline CDR1 SQVTM, CDR2 ANQGSEA. The length of the CDR3 is 14 residues. Here the CDR3 reads CSVAGTLDNYGYTF. In nucleotides, the CDR3 is TGCAGCGTAGCTGGGACATTGGATAACTATGGCTACACCTTC.

This chain connects TRBV30 to TRBJ1-6; 7 bases match TRBD1. Trimming took 2 bases from V and 7 from J; bases not matched to a gene: 5. Germline V gives CDR1 GTSNPN, CDR2 SVGIG (reference sequence). The CDR3 length is 14 residues. Here the CDR3 reads CAWSTGTVNSPLHF. Here the CDR3 DNA reads TGTGCCTGGAGTACCGGGACAGTAAATTCACCCCTCCACTTT.

The chain uses TRBV14 and TRBJ2-1; 9 nucleotides line up with TRBD1. CDR1 and CDR2 from the germline V gene are SGHDN and FVKESK. The CDR3 totals 15 residues. V was clipped by 2 bases and J by 6 bases; unmatched bases: 5. The CDR3 DNA sequence: TGTGCCAGCAGCCAATTGGGACAGGGCCGCAATGAGCAGTTCTTC. Its translation is CASSQLGQGRNEQFF.

V is TRBV7-2 and J is TRBJ2-5; D ambiguous. The germline V gene has CDR1 SGHTA and CDR2 FQGNSA. CDR3 length equals 13 residues. V was cut by 2 bases and J by 0 bases, with 4 bases left in between. CDR3 residues: CASSLFYQETQYF. CDR3 coding DNA: TGTGCCAGCAGCTTATTCTACCAAGAGACCCAGTACTTC.

This chain links TRBV7-7 with TRBJ2-1, with 14 bases matching TRBD2. This CDR3 contains 15 residues. V gave up 5 bases and J gave up 9 bases; unmatched junction bases: 6. Per germline, CDR1 SSHAT and CDR2 FNYEAQ (reference sequence). DNA for the CDR3: TGTGCCAGCAGCCAGACTAGCGGGGGGGCCGGTGAGCAGTTCTTC. Translating it yields CASSQTSGGAGEQFF.

This rearrangement joins TRBV7-9 to TRBJ2-1, with 9 bases that match TRBD1. The CDR3 extends over 14 amino acids. Trimming at V came to 3 bases and at J to 12 bases, leaving 9 bases not matched to a gene. Germline CDR1 is SEHNR and CDR2 is FQNEAQ (reference sequence). The CDR3 DNA is TGTGCCAGCAGCTTGGACAGGGGTCTACATGGGCAGTTCTTC. Its protein is CASSLDRGLHGQFF.

This clone was observed a few times. The chain links TRBV9 to TRBJ1-2, with 8 bases fitting TRBD1. This CDR3 is built from 17 residues. Germline CDR1 and CDR2: SGDLS and YYNGEE. The J segment lost 3 bases and the V segment lost 5 bases, leaving 15 bases of the junction unmatched. The CDR3 sequence is CASSGDLDRGWHYGYTF. The DNA of the CDR3 is TGTGCCAGCAGTGGTGACCTCGACAGGGGCTGGCACTATGGCTACACCTTC. Filled out from reference TRBV9 and TRBJ1-2, the complete variable domain reads DSGVTQTPKHLITATGQRVTLRCSPRSGDLSVYWYQQSLDQGLQFLIQYYNGEERAKGNILERFSAQQFPDLHSELNLSSLELGDSALYFCASSGDLDRGWHYGYTFGSGTRLTVV.

This sequence joins TRBV1 and TRBJ2-7; the table's D gene call, TRBD1, was not cross checked with the DNA. TRBV1 represents a pseudogene. The CDR3 is 16 residues long. As DNA, the CDR3 is TGCACCAGCAGCCTCCCGGGACACCAAATCTCCTACGAGCAGTACTTC. As protein: CTSSLPGHQISYEQYF.

The chain has TRBV10-3 and TRBJ1-2; no definite D call. CDR3 length: 14 residues. Per germline, CDR1 ENHRY and CDR2 SYGVKD. The V and J ends lost 0 bases and 5 bases respectively, with 10 bases between them. CDR3 DNA sequence: TGTGCCATCAGTGAGTCGGGAGGAGAGTATGGCTACACCTTC. Translated: CAISESGGEYGYTF.

On this clone: This may be a read error, as it is one base from a much larger clone. The chain carries TRBV5-4 and TRBJ1-1; D gene ambiguous. The germline V gene encodes CDR1 SGHNT and CDR2 YYREEE (reference sequence). The CDR3 extends over 12 amino acids. Trimming removed 4 bases from V and 0 bases from J, with 4 bases in between. CDR3 in DNA: TGTGCCAGCAGCCTTATGAACACTGAAGCTTTCTTT. Protein product: CASSLMNTEAFF.

This clone has a count of ten or more. This rearrangement joins TRBV5-1 to TRBJ2-2; TRBD1 aligns across 7 bases. CDR1 SGHRS and CDR2 YFSETQ come from the germline V gene. The CDR3 consists of 15 residues. The trim removed 0 bases at V and 7 bases at J, leaving 6 bases unmatched. The CDR3 loop is CASSLATDRVGELFF. CDR3 DNA sequence: TGCGCCAGCAGCTTGGCCACCGACAGGGTCGGGGAGCTGTTTTTT.

The V call is TRBV24-1, the J call TRBJ2-3; D possibly corresponds to TRBD1 (6 bases). Trimming took 0 bases from V and 4 from J, leaving 16 bases between them. CDR3 length: 17 amino acids. Germline CDR1 is KGHDR and CDR2 is SFDVKD. DNA of the CDR3: TGTGCCACCAGTGATTTGGGGGCAGGGGAAATCGCAGATACGCAGTATTTT. This encodes CATSDLGAGEIADTQYF.

This chain joins TRBV2 and TRBJ1-2; 7 nucleotides align to TRBD1. The CDR3 is made up of 16 amino acids. From germline, CDR1 is SNHLY and CDR2 FYNNEI. V trimming: 6 bases; J trimming: 2 bases; junction bases outside the gene matches: 12. Here the CDR3 reads CASRSETGWKNYGYTF. For the CDR3, the DNA is TGTGCCAGCAGGTCGGAGACAGGGTGGAAAAACTATGGCTACACCTTC. The full variable domain, with the rest looked up from reference TRBV2 and TRBJ1-2, is EPEVTQTPSHQVTQMGQEVILRCVPISNHLYFYWYRQILGQKVEFLVSFYNNEISEKSEIFDDQFSVERPDGSNFTLKIRSTKLEDSAMYFCASRSETGWKNYGYTFGSGTRLTVV.

The J gene is TRBJ2-3, the V gene TRBV12-5; 10 bases fit TRBD2. Losses at the gene ends were 5 bases for V and 6 bases for J; bases not matched to a gene: 11. CDR1 is LGHNT and CDR2 is FRNRAP in the germline V gene. The CDR3 consists of 16 residues. The CDR3 DNA sequence: TGTGCTAGTGGTCTTCCACTTGGGACTAGCGTGGATACGCAGTATTTT. Its protein is CASGLPLGTSVDTQYF.

J is TRBJ2-7 and V is TRBV11-2; D is unclear. The CDR3 sequence is 14 residues long. Trimming took 2 bases from V and 3 from J, leaving 11 bases between them. Germline CDR1 reads SGHAT; CDR2 reads FQNNGV. The DNA of the CDR3 is TGTGCCAGCAGCTTAACCCAGGTCCTCTACGAGCAGTACTTC. It is translated as CASSLTQVLYEQYF.

This clone was seen a single time. This rearrangement joins TRBV7-8 to TRBJ1-5; no reliable D call. There are 15 residues in the CDR3. From germline, CDR1 is SGHVS and CDR2 FQNEAQ. V lost 5 bases and J lost 0, with 11 bases in between. Here the CDR3 reads CASSPTSVSNQPQHF. The DNA of the CDR3 is TGTGCCAGCAGCCCGACATCAGTTAGCAATCAGCCCCAGCATTTT.